This TCR beta chain came from a study of CD8 T cells in Susac syndrome. RNA in amounts of roughly 0.5 to 1 ug was reverse transcribed with random hexamers. TCRdb called the immunoSEQ multiplex PCR reads again in MiXCR, with one record for every CDR3 protein. Of approximately 1,200 distinct CDR3 sequences in the sample, approximately 60% are singletons; the top ten hold around 20%. The CDR3 totals 14 residues. Germline loops: CDR1 SQVTM, CDR2 ANQGSEA. V lost 4 bases and J lost 0, with 13 bases in between. Staining was done for CD27 and CD45RA, and it defined the memory subsets for TEMRA sorting. The specimen was CD8+ TEMRA cells from PBMCs. As to subset: FACS-sorted terminally differentiated effector memory CD8+ T cells re-expressing CD45RA (CD8+ TEMRA). This receptor was obtained from a human donor with Susac syndrome. This rearrangement joins TRBV29-1 to TRBJ2-7, with D perhaps TRBD1 (5 bases). CDR3 region: CSVVVTVFSYEQYF. The CDR3 DNA is TGCAGCGTTGTCGTGACAGTTTTCTCCTACGAGCAGTACTTC.